The clone carrying this T cell receptor (beta chain) was seen a single time. Antigen: not known. This sample was included in a study of CD8 T cells in Susac syndrome. Study-wide results and limits: By the study's own acknowledgment, its TCR sequencing and HLA analysis included relatively few individuals.

Sequencing of TCR beta was undertaken in CD8+ and CD4+ T cells derived from blood. TEMRA cells were enriched by FACS, and CD4+ and CD8+ T cells were negatively isolated. V was clipped by 3 bases and J by 0 bases, with 14 bases between them. This CDR3 spans 15 amino acids. CDR1 and CDR2 from the germline V gene are DFQATT and SNEGSKA (reference sequence). When the RNA was reverse transcribed, random hexamers were used with an input of roughly 0.45 to 1 ug. Amplification of TCR beta CDR3 across 54 Vbeta and 13 Jbeta was performed with immunoSEQ multiplex PCR. TCRdb called the immunoSEQ multiplex PCR reads again in MiXCR, with one record for every CDR3 protein. Of about 280,000 distinct CDR3 sequences in the sample, about 85% are singletons; the top ten hold approximately 0.11%.

This TCR derives from a human donor with multiple sclerosis. The sample comprised CD8+ T cells from PBMCs. This rearrangement joins TRBV20-1 to TRBJ1-1, with a tentative D call TRBD1 (5 bases). CDR3 sequence reads: CSASGVGTVNTEAFF. The CDR3 DNA follows: TGCAGTGCTAGTGGGGTAGGGACCGTGAACACTGAAGCTTTCTTT.